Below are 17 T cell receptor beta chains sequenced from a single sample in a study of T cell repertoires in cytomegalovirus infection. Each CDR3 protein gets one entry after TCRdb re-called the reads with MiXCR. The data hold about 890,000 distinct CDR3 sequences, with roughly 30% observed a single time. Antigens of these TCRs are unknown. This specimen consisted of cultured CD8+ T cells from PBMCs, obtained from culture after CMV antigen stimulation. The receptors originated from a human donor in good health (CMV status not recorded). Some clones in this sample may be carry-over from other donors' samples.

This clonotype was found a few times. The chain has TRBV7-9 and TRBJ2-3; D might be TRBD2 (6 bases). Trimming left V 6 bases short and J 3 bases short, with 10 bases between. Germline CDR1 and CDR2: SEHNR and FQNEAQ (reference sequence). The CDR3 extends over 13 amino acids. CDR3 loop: CASRAGTTDTQYF. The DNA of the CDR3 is TGTGCCAGCAGGGCGGGGACGACAGATACGCAGTATTTT.

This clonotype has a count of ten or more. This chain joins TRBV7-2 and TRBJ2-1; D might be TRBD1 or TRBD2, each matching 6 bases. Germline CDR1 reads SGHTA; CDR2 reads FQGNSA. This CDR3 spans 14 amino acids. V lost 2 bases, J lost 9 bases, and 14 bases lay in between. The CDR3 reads CASSLKWGAFEQFF. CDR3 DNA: TGTGCCAGCAGCTTAAAGTGGGGGGCGTTTGAGCAGTTCTTC. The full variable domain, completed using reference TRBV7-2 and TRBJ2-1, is GAGVSQSPSNKVTEKGKDVELRCDPISGHTALYWYRQSLGQGLEFLIYFQGNSAPDKSGLPSDRFSAERTGGSVSTLTIQRTQQEDSAVYLCASSLKWGAFEQFFGPGTRLTVL.

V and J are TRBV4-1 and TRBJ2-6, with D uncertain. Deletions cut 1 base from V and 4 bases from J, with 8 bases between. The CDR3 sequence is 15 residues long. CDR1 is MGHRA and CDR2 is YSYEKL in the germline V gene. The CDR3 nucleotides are TGCGCCAGCAGCCAAGGATTAGGGGGGGCCAACGTCCTGACTTTC. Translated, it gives CASSQGLGGANVLTF.

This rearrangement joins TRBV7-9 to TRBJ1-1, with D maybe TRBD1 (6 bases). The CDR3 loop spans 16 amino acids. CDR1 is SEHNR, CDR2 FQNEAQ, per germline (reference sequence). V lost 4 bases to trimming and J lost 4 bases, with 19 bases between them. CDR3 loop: CASSWGGQGDGTEAFF. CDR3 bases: TGTGCCAGCAGCTGGGGGGGGCAGGGTGATGGCACTGAAGCTTTCTTT.

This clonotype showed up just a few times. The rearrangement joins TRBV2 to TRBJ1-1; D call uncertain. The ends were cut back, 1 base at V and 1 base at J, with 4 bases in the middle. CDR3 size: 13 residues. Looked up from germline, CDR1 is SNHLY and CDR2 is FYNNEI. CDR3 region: CASSEGENTEAFF. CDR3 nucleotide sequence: TGTGCCAGCAGTGAAGGAGAGAACACTGAAGCTTTCTTT.

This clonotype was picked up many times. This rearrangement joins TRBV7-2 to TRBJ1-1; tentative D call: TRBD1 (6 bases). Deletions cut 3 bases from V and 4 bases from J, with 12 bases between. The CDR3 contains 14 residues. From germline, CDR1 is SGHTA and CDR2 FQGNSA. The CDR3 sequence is CASSFWGAGTEAFF. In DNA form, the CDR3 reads TGTGCCAGCAGCTTTTGGGGGGCTGGCACTGAAGCTTTCTTT.

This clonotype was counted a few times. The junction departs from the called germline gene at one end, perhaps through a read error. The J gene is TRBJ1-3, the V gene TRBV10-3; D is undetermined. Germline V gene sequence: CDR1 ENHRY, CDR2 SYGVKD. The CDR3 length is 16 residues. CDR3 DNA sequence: TGTGCCATCAGGGAGTACGACTTCTACTCTGGAAACACCATATATTTT. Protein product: CAIREYDFYSGNTIYF.

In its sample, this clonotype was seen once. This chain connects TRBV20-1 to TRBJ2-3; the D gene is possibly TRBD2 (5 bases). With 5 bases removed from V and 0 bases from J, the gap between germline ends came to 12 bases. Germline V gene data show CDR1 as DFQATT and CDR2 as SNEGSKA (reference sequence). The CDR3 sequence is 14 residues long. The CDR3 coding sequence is TGCAGTGCTCCGGACTGGCTGAGCACAGATACGCAGTATTTT. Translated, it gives CSAPDWLSTDTQYF.

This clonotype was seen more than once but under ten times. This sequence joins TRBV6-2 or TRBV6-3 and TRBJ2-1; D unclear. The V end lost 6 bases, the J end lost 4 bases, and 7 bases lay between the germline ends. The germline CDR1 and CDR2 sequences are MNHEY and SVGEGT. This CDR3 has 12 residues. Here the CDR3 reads CASSWPYNEQFF. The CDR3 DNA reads TGTGCCAGCAGCTGGCCATACAATGAGCAGTTCTTC.

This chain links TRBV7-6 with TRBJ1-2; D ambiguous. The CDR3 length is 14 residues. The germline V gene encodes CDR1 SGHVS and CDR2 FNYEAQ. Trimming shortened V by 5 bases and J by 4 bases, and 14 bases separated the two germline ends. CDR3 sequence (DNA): TGTGCCAGCAGCCCTCGGACCTCTATCTATGGCTACACCTTC. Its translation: CASSPRTSIYGYTF.

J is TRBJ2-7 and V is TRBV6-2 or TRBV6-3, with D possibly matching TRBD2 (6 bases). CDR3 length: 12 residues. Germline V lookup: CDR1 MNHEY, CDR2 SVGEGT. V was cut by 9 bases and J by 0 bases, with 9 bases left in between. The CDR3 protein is CASGLNSYEQYV. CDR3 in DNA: TGTGCCAGTGGACTAAACTCCTACGAGCAGTACGTC.

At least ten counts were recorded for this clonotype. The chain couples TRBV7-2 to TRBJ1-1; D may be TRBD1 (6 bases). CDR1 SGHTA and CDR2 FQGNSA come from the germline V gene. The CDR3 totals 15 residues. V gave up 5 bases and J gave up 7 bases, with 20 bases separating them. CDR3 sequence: CASSRPVNRELEAFF. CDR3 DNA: TGTGCCAGCAGCCGTCCCGTGAACAGGGAACTTGAAGCTTTCTTT.

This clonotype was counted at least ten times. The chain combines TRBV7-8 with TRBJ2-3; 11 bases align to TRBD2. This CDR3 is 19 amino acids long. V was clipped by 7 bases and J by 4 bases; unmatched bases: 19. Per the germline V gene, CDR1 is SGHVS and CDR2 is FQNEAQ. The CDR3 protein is CASNYDLLAGDLGADTQYF. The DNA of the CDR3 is TGTGCCAGCAACTACGACCTACTAGCGGGGGACCTGGGGGCAGATACGCAGTATTTT.

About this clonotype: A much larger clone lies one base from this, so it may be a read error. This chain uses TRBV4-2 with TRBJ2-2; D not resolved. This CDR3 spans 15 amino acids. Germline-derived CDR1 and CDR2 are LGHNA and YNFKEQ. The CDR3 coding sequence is TGTGCCAGCTGCCAAGAAAGGTTTAACACCGGGGAGCTGTTTTTT. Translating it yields CASCQERFNTGELFF.

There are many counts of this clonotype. Here the CDR3 DNA reads TGTGCCAGCACCCTAAACAGGGTTATCTACGGCTACACCTTC. This codes for CASTLNRVIYGYTF. V is TRBV12-3 or TRBV12-4 and J is TRBJ1-2; perhaps TRBD1 as D (6 bases). V lost 7 bases and J lost 8, with 20 bases in between. This CDR3 comprises 14 residues.

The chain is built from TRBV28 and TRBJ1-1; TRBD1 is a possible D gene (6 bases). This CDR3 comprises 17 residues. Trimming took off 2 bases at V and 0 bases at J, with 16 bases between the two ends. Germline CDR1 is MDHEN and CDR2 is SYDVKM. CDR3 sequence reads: CASSLRGAGTMNTEAFF. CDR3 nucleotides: TGTGCCAGCAGTTTAAGGGGGGCAGGGACCATGAACACTGAAGCTTTCTTT.

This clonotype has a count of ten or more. The CDR3 loop reads CASSLTHRVDTGELFF. CDR3 in DNA: TGTGCCAGCAGCTTAACTCACAGGGTAGACACCGGGGAGCTGTTTTTT. The chain combines TRBV7-6 with TRBJ2-2; D is possibly TRBD1 (6 bases). This CDR3 is 16 amino acids long. The V gene's germline CDR1 is SGHVS and CDR2 FNYEAQ. The ends were cut back, 2 bases at V and 3 bases at J, with 13 bases in the middle.